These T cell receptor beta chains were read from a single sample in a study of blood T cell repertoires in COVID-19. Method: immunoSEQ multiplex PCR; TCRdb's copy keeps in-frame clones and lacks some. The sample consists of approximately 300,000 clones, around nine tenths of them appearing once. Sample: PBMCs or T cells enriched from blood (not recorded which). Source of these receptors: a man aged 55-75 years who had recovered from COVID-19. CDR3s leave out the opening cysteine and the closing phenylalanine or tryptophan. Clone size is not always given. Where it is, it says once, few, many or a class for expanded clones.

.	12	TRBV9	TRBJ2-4	ASSQGAVQNIQY
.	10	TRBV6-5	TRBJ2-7	ASSKTSLEQY
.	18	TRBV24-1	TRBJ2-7	ATSDRTSGRGGGIGYEQY
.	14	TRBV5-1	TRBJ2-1	ASSATSGRAYNEQF
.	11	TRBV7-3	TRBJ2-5	ASSLGAQETQY
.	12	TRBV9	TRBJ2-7	ASSVQAVSYEQY
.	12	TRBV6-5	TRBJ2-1	ASRKREGYNEQF
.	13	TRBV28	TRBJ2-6	ASSLLLSGANVLT
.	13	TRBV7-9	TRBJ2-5	ASSLRTSGEETQY
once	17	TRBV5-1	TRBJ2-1	ASSTLRTGATGGLNEQF
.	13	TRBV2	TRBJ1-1	ASSELGQGYTEAF
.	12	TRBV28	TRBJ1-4	ASSLYTWAQKLF
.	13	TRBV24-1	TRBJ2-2	ATSEWDSNTGELF
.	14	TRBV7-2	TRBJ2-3	ASSLATAGGTDTQY
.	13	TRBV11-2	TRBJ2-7	ASSLVAGQGIEQY
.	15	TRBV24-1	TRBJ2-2	ATSEPRTGGITGELF
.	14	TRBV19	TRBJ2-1	ASSIAAGWTGNEQF
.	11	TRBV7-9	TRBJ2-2	ASSLFRTGELF
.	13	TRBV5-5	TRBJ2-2	ASSLVGGNTGELF
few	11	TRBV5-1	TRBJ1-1	ASSQESRAPAF
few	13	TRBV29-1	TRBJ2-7	SVAGTLKSSYEQY
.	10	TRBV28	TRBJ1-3	ASSFRGNTIY
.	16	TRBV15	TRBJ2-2	ATSRVRGRPIGTGELF
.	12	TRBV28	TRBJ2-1	ASRNSGSYNEQF
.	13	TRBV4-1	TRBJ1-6	ASSQDLVYNSPLH
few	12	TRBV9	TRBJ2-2	ASSVEASAGELF
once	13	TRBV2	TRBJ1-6	ASKGVGMAISPLH
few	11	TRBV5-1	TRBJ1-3	ASSTYSGNTIY
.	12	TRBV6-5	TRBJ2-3	ASKEAASTDTQY
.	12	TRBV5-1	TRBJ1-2	ASSLTTGGYGYT
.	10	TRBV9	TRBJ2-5	ASSVNGETQY
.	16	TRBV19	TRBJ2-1	ASSIARDRGPTYNEQF
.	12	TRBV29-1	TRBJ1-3	SVAGLDSGNTIY
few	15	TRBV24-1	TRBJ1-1	ATSDPSPDSPGTEAF
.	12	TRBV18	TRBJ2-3	ASSPGLDTDTQY
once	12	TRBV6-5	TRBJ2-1	ASKVTTNEGEQF
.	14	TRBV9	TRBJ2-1	ASSAGLAPTYNEQF
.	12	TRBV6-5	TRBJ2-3	ATQSSGSRDTQY
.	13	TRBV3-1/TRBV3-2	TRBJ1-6	ASSQVLQGGSPLH
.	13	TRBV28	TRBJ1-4	ASSPPGGVNEKLF
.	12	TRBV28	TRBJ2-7	ASSAGQEQAEQY
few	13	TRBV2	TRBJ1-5	ASSDLTGKDQPQH
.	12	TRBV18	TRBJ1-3	ASSPQAAGNTIY
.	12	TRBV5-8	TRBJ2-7	ASSSTLGAYEQY
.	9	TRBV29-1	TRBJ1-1	SVGRGTEAF
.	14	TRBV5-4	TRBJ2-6	ASSLGDTSGANVLT
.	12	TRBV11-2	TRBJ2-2	ASSSQTGSGELF
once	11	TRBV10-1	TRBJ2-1	ASGLAGYNEQF
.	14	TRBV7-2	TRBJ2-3	ASSLVSGAGTDTQY
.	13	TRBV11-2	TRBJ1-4	ASSLEQGVDEKLF
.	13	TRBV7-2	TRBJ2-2	ASSPGGINTGELF
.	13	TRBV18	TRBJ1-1	ASSPEQGGGTEAF
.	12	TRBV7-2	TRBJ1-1	ASSGQGRSTEAF
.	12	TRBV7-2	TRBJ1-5	ASSRPGTGNPQH